Presented here are 6 T cell receptor beta chains from one specimen sequenced in a study of blood T cell repertoires in COVID-19. The table came from immunoSEQ multiplex PCR; TCRdb's copy has only in-frame clones and leaves some out. This table holds 150,000 to 200,000 clones, more than 70% found once. The sample taken for sequencing was peripheral blood. Every receptor here comes from a woman aged 30 to 39 with acute or convalescent COVID-19.

This clone was counted once. The chain uses TRBV3-1 (or the pseudogene TRBV3-2) and TRBJ2-5; TRBD2 aligns across 11 bases. The CDR3 length is 14 residues. Trimming at V came to 4 bases and at J to 5 bases, leaving 3 bases not matched to a gene. CDR1 and CDR2 from the germline V gene are LGHDT and YNNKEL (reference sequence). The CDR3 DNA is TGTGCCAGCAGCCCGACTAGCGGGACGGAGACCCAGTACTTC. As protein: CASSPTSGTETQYF.

This chain uses TRBV2 with TRBJ2-5; 9 nucleotides line up with TRBD1. Looked up from germline, CDR1 is SNHLY and CDR2 is FYNNEI. The CDR3 has 16 amino acids. V lost 0 bases to trimming and J lost 7 bases; unmatched junction nucleotides: 9. The CDR3: CASSEAGPGQGRTQYF. The CDR3, as DNA: TGTGCCAGCAGTGAAGCCGGTCCGGGACAGGGTCGGACCCAGTACTTC.

This chain uses TRBV28 with TRBJ1-4, with D perhaps matching TRBD1 (5 bases). CDR3 length: 13 amino acids. Germline V gives CDR1 MDHEN, CDR2 SYDVKM. Trimming shortened V by 6 bases and J by 8 bases, and 13 bases separated the two germline ends. For the CDR3, the DNA is TGTGCCAGCAGCGACAGTCTTGGAGAAAAACTGTTTTTT. This gives the protein CASSDSLGEKLFF.

The chain combines TRBV6-5 with TRBJ2-1; 10 bases match TRBD2. The CDR3 is made up of 15 amino acids. After removal of 0 bases from V and 6 bases from J, the junction contained 2 bases not matched to a gene. CDR1 and CDR2 from the germline V gene are MNHEY and SVGAGI. Here the CDR3 reads CASSYSLAGANEQFF. As DNA, the CDR3 is TGTGCCAGCAGTTACTCGCTAGCGGGAGCCAATGAGCAGTTCTTC.

This clone has only a few counts. This chain links TRBV10-1 with TRBJ2-1; D gene unclear. The CDR3 has 14 residues. CDR1 is WNHNN, CDR2 SYGVQD, per germline (reference sequence). The V end lost 7 bases, the J end lost 2 bases, and 12 bases lay between the germline ends. CDR3 sequence: CASKELNPYNEQFF. CDR3 in DNA: TGCGCCAGCAAAGAACTTAACCCCTACAATGAGCAGTTCTTC.

The chain employs TRBV9 and TRBJ2-7; D possibly corresponds to TRBD1 (6 bases). V was pared by 4 bases and J by 4 bases, with 18 bases between. Germline lookup yields CDR1 SGDLS and CDR2 YYNGEE. The CDR3 runs 15 residues. The DNA of the CDR3 is TGTGCCAGCAGCCCCAACCTGGGACACGCTTACGAGCAGTACTTC. It codes for CASSPNLGHAYEQYF.